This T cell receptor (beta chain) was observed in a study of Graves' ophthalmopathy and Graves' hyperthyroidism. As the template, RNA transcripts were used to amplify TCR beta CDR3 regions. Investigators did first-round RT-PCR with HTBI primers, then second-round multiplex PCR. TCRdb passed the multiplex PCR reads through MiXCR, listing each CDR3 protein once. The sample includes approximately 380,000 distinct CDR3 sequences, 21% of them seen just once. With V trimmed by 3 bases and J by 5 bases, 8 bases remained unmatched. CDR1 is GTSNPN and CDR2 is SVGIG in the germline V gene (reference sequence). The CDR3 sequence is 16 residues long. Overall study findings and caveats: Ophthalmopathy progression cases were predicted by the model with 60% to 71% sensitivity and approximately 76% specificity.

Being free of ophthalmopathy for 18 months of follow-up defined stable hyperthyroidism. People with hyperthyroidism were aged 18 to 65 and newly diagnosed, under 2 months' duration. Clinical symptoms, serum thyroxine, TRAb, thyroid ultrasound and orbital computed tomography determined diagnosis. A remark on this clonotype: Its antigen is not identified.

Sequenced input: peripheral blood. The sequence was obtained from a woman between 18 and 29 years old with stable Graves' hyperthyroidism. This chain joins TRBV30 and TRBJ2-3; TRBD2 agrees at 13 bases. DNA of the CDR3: TGTGCCTGGAGCCCTGGACTAGCGGGAGCGGGAGATACGCAGTATTTT. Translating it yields CAWSPGLAGAGDTQYF.